Sequencing of this TCR beta chain was carried out in a study of blood T cell repertoires in COVID-19. About the study: Samples came from the United States, Italy and Spain, spanning acute and convalescent COVID-19. Sources were T cells, B-cell-depleted T cells, or PBMCs; the material itself was cDNA or gDNA.

One Seattle source followed patients from active infection through their disease course. Data came from immunoSEQ multiplex PCR; TCRdb stores just in-frame clones and leaves some out. The table has 77,000 or so clones, approximately 80% seen once; the top ten hold 6.9%. This CDR3 is built from 11 residues. Looked up from germline, CDR1 is GTSNPN and CDR2 is SVGIG (reference sequence). V was clipped by 5 bases and J by 7 bases, with 11 bases between them. The source is a man aged 25 to 40 with COVID-19, enrolled during active disease. The chain carries TRBV30 and TRBJ1-1; D call uncertain. Material for sequencing was peripheral blood. CDR3 region: CAWQSSVEAFF. The CDR3, as DNA: TGTGCCTGGCAGAGCAGCGTTGAAGCTTTCTTT.